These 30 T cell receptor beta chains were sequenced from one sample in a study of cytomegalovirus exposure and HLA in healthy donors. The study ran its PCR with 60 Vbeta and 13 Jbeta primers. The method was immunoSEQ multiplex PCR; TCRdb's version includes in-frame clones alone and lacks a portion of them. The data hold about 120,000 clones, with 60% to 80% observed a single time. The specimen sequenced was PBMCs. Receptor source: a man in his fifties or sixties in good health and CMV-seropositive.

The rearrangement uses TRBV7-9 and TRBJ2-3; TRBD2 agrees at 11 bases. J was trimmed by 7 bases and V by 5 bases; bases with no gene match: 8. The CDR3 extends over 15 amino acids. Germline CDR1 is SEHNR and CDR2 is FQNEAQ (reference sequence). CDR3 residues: CASSLSGGAGNTQYF. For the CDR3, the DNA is TGTGCCAGCAGCCTTAGCGGGGGGGCCGGAAATACGCAGTATTTT.

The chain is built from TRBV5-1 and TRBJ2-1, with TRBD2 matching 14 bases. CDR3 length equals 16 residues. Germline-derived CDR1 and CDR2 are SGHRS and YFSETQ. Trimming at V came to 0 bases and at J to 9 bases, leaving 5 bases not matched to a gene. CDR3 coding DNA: TGCGCCAGCAGCTTGGGGGGACTAGCGGGAGAAGGTGAGCAGTTCTTC. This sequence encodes CASSLGGLAGEGEQFF. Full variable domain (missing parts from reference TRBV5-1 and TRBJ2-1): KAGVTQTPRYLIKTRGQQVTLSCSPISGHRSVSWYQQTPGQGLQFLFEYFSETQRNKGNFPGRFSGRQFSNSRSEMNVSTLELGDSALYLCASSLGGLAGEGEQFFGPGTRLTVL.

DNA for the CDR3: TGTGCCAGCAGTTTCCGATCCGGGAGGGCCGGCGAGCAGTACTTC. This gives the protein CASSFRSGRAGEQYF. The chain uses TRBV27 and TRBJ2-7; 8 nucleotides line up with TRBD2. The germline V gene encodes CDR1 MNHEY and CDR2 SMNVEV (reference sequence). The CDR3 is made up of 15 amino acids. After removal of 3 bases from V and 6 bases from J, the junction contained 10 bases not matched to a gene.

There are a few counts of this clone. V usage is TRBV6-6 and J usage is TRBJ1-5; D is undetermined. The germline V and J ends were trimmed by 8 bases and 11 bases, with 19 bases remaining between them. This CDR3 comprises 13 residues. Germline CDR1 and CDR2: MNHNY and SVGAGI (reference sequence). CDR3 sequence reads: CASHSVNLLAQHF. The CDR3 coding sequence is TGTGCCAGCCATTCGGTAAACCTCTTAGCCCAGCATTTT.

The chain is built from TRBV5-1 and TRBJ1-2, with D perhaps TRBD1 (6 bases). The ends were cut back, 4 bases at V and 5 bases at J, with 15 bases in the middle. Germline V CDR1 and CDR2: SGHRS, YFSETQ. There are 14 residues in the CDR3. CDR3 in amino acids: CASSTGQRDYGYTF. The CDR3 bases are TGCGCCAGCAGCACAGGACAGAGAGATTATGGCTACACCTTC.

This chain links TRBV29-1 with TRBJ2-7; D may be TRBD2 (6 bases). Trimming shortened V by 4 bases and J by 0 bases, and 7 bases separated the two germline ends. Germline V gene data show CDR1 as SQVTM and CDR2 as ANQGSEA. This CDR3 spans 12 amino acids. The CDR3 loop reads CSVGAGSYEQYF. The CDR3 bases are TGCAGCGTTGGAGCGGGCTCCTACGAGCAGTACTTC.

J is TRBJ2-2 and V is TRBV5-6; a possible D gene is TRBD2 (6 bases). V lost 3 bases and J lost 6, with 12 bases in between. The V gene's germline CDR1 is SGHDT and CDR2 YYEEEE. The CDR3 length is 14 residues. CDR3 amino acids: CASSWYTGAGELFF. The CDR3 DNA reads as TGTGCCAGCAGCTGGTACACGGGAGCCGGGGAGCTGTTTTTT. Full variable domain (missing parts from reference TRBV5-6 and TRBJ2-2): DAGVTQSPTHLIKTRGQQVTLRCSPKSGHDTVSWYQQALGQGPQFIFQYYEEEERQRGNFPDRFSGHQFPNYSSELNVNALLLGDSALYLCASSWYTGAGELFFGEGSRLTVL.

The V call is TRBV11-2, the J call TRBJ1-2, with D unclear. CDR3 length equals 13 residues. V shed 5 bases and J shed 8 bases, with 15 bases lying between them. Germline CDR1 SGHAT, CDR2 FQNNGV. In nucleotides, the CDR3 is TGTGCCAGCAGCGGTGCCGCGGCAGCAGGCTACACCTTC. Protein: CASSGAAAAGYTF.

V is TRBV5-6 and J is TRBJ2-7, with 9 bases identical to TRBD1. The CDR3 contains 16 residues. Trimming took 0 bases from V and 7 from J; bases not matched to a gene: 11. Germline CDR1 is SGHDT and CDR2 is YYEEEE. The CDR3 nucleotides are TGTGCCAGCAGCTTGGGGGTCGCGGGACAGGGTGGGGAGCAGTACTTC. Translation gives CASSLGVAGQGGEQYF.

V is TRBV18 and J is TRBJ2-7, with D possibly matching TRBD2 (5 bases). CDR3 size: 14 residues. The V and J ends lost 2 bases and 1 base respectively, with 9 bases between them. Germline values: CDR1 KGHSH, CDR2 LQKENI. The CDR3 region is CASSPGSGSYEQYF. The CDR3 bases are TGTGCCAGCTCACCAGGGAGCGGTTCCTACGAGCAGTACTTC.

CDR3 DNA: TGCGCCAGCAGGACCGGGACAGGGCAACACCAGCCCCAGCATTTT. This translates into CASRTGTGQHQPQHF. The chain employs TRBV10-2 and TRBJ1-5, with 9 positions matching TRBD1. There are 15 residues in the CDR3. CDR1 WSHSY and CDR2 SAAADI come from the germline V gene. The J segment lost 7 bases and the V segment lost 6 bases, leaving 10 bases of the junction unmatched.

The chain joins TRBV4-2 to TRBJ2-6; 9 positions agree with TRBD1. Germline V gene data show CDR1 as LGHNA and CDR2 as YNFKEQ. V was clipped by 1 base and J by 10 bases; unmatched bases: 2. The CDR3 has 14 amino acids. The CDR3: CASSQGTGVNVLTF. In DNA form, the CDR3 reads TGTGCCAGCAGCCAAGGGACAGGGGTAAACGTCCTGACTTTC.

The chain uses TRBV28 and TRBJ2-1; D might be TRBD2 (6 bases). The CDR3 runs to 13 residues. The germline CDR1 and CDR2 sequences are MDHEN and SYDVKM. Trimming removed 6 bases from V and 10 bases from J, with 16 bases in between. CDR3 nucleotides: TGTGCCAGCAGCATGGGCGGGACGCCCGAGCAGTTCTTC. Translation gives CASSMGGTPEQFF.

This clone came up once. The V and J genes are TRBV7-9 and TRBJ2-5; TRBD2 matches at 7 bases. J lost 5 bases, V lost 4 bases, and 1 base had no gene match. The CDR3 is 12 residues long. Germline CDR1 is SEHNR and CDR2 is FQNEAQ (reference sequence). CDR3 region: CASSWGGETQYF. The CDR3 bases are TGTGCCAGCAGCTGGGGGGGGGAGACCCAGTACTTC. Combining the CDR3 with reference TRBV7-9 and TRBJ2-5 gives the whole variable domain DTGVSQNPRHKITKRGQNVTFRCDPISEHNRLYWYRQTLGQGPEFLTYFQNEAQLEKSRLLSDRFSAERPKGSFSTLEIQRTEQGDSAMYLCASSWGGETQYFGPGTRLLVL.

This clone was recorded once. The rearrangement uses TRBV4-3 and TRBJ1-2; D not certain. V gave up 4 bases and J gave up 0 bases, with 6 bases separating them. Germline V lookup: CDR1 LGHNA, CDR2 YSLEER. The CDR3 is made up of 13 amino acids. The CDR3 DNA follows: TGCGCCAGCAGCCCCAGGACTAACTATGGCTACACCTTC. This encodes CASSPRTNYGYTF.

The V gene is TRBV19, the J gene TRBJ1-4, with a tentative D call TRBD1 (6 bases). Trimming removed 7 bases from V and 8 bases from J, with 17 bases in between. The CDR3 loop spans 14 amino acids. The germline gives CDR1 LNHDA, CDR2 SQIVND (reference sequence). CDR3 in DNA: TGTGCCAGTACCCCCAGGGGAGTTTCCGAAAAACTGTTTTTT. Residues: CASTPRGVSEKLFF.

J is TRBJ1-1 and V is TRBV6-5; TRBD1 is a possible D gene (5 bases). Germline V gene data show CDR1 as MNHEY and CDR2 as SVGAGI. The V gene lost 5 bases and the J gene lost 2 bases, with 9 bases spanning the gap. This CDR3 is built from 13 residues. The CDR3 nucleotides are TGTGCCAGCAGTCCCAGGGAAAACACTGAAGCTTTCTTT. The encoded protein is CASSPRENTEAFF.

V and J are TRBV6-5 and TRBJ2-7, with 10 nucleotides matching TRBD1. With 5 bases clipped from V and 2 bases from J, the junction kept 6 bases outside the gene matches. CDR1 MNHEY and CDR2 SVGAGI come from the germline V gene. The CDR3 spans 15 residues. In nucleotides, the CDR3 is TGTGCCAGCAGTGGGACAGGACAGGGGGCCTACGAGCAGTACTTC. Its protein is CASSGTGQGAYEQYF.

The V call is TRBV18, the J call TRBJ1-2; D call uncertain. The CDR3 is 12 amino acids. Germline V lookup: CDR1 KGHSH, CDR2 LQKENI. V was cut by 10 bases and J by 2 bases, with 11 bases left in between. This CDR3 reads CATAGGNYGYTF. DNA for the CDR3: TGTGCCACCGCGGGAGGGAACTATGGCTACACCTTC.

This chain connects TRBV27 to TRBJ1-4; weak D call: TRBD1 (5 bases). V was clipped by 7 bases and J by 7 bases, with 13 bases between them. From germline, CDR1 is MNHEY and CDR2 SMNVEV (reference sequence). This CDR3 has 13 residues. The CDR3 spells CASTTLQGEKLFF. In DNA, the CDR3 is TGTGCCAGCACCACCCTCCAGGGTGAAAAACTGTTTTTT.

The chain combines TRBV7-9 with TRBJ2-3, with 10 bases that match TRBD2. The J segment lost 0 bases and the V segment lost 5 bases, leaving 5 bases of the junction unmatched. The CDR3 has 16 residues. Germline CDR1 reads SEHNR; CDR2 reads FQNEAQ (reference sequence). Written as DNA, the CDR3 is TGTGCCAGCAGCCACACGACTAGCGGGAGCACAGATACGCAGTATTTT. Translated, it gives CASSHTTSGSTDTQYF.

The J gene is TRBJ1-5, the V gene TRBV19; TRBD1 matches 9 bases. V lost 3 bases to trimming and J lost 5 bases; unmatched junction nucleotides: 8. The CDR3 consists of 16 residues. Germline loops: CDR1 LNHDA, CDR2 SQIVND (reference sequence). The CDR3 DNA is TGTGCCAGTAGTATCGGCGGGACAGGGCTTCATCAGCCCCAGCATTTT. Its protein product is CASSIGGTGLHQPQHF.

This CDR3 reads CASSGRDSLLTDGYTF. The CDR3 nucleotides read TGTGCCAGCAGCGGGCGGGACAGCCTACTAACAGATGGCTACACCTTC. V gene TRBV9 combines with J gene TRBJ1-2; the match to TRBD1 covers 7 bases. The CDR3 has 16 residues. The V gene end was trimmed by 3 bases and the J gene end by 6 bases; junction bases not matched to a gene: 14. Germline values: CDR1 SGDLS, CDR2 YYNGEE.

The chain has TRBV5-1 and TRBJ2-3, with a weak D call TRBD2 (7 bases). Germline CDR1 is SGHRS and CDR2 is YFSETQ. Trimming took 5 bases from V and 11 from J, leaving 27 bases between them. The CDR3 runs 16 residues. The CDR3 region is CASSSERGGPARWQYF. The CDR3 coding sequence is TGCGCCAGCAGTAGTGAGAGGGGGGGGCCTGCCCGATGGCAGTATTTT.

The CDR3 coding sequence is TGTGCCAGCTCTGGACTAGCTGCGTACGAGCAGTACTTC. Translated: CASSGLAAYEQYF. The chain joins TRBV18 to TRBJ2-7, with TRBD2 matching over 8 bases. The junction had 5 bases not matched to a gene; V was cut back by 6 bases and J by 4 bases. The CDR3 has 13 residues. CDR1 and CDR2 (germline): KGHSH, LQKENI.

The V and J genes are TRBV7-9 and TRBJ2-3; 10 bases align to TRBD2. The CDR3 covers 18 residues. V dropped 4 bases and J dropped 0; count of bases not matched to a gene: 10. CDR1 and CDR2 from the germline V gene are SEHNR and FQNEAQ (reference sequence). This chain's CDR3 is CASSWGDIAGGSTDTQYF. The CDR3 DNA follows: TGTGCCAGCAGCTGGGGGGATATAGCGGGGGGTAGCACAGATACGCAGTATTTT.

The chain's CDR3 is CASSVGQGGNQPQHF. The CDR3 DNA reads as TGTGCCAGCAGCGTAGGACAGGGAGGAAATCAGCCCCAGCATTTT. The chain carries TRBV9 and TRBJ1-5; 7 bases map to TRBD1. The germline V gene has CDR1 SGDLS and CDR2 YYNGEE. The junction had 4 bases not matched to a gene; V was cut back by 0 bases and J by 4 bases. The CDR3 is made up of 15 amino acids.

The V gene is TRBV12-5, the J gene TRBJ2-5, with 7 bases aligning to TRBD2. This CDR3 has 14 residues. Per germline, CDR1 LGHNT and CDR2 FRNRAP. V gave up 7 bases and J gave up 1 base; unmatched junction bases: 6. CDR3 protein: CASAPGGIQETQYF. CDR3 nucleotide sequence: TGTGCTAGTGCCCCCGGGGGGATCCAAGAGACCCAGTACTTC. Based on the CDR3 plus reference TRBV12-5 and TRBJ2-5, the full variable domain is DARVTQTPRHKVTEMGQEVTMRCQPILGHNTVFWYRQTMMQGLELLAYFRNRAPLDDSGMPKDRFSAEMPDATLATLKIQPSEPRDSAVYFCASAPGGIQETQYFGPGTRLLVL.

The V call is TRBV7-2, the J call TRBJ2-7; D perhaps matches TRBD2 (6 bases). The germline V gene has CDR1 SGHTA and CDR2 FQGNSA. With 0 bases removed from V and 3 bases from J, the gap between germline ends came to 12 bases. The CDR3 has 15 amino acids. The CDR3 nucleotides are TGTGCCAGCAGCTTAGCGGGGGGTAACTACTACGAGCAGTACTTC. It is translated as CASSLAGGNYYEQYF.

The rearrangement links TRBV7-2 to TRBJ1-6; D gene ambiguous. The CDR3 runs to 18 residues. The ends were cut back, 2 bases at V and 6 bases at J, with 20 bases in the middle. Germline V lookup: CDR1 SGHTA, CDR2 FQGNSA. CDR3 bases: TGTGCCAGCAGCTTAATTGTCCATCTAAGAGAACGTAATTCACCCCTCCACTTT. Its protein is CASSLIVHLRERNSPLHF. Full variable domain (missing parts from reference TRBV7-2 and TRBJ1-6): GAGVSQSPSNKVTEKGKDVELRCDPISGHTALYWYRQSLGQGLEFLIYFQGNSAPDKSGLPSDRFSAERTGGSVSTLTIQRTQQEDSAVYLCASSLIVHLRERNSPLHFGNGTRLTVT.